This T cell receptor beta chain was recovered during a study of cytomegalovirus exposure and HLA in healthy donors. Study findings and constraints: Most TCR sequences showed up rarely, but some public TCRs showed up in many donors. With high specificity and sensitivity, the classifier reportedly diagnosed cytomegalovirus status.

CDR1 is LGHNA and CDR2 is YSLEER in the germline V gene. Trimming cost V 0 bases and J 0 bases, with 9 bases left between them. This CDR3 comprises 16 residues. Sequencing used immunoSEQ multiplex PCR; TCRdb keeps in-frame clones, though not all of them. In the table there are over 150,000 clones, 75% to 90% of which are singletons. As to this clone: What it binds is unknown.

Donors came from a validation cohort of over a hundred subjects, distinct from the first 666-subject cohort. The clonotype was recovered from a man aged 18 to 29 in good health and CMV-seropositive. This chain links TRBV4-3 with TRBJ2-1, with D uncertain. Sequencing input: PBMCs. The CDR3 DNA is TGCGCCAGCAGCCAAGAGCTGGAGTTCTCCTACAATGAGCAGTTCTTC. Protein sequence: CASSQELEFSYNEQFF.